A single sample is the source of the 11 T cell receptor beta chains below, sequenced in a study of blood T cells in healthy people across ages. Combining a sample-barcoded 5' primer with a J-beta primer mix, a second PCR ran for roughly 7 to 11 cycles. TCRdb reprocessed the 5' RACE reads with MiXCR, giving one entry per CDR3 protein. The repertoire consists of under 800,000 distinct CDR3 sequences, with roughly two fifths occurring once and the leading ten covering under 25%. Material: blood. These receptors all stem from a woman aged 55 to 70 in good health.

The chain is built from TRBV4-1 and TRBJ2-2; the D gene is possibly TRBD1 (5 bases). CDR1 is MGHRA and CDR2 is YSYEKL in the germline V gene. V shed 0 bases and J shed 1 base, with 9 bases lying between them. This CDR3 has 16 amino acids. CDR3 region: CASSQDRAMNTGELFF. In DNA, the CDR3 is TGCGCCAGCAGCCAAGACAGGGCCATGAACACCGGGGAGCTGTTTTTT.

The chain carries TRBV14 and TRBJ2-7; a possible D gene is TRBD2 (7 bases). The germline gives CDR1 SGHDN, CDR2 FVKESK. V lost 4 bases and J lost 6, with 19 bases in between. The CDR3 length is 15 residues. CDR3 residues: CASSLFGGPPIEQYF. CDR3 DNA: TGTGCCAGCAGCCTCTTCGGGGGGCCTCCTATCGAGCAGTACTTC.

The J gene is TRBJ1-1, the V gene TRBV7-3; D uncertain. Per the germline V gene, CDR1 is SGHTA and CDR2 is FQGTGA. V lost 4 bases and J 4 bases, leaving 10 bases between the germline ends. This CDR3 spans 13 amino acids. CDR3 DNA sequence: TGTGCCAGCAGCTCCATGAAGGGCACTGAAGCTTTCTTT. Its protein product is CASSSMKGTEAFF.

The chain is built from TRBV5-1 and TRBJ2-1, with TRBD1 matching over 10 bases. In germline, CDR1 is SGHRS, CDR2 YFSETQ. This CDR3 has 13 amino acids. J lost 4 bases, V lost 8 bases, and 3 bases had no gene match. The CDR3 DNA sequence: TGCGCCAGTGCGGGACAGGGGTACAATGAGCAGTTCTTC. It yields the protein CASAGQGYNEQFF.

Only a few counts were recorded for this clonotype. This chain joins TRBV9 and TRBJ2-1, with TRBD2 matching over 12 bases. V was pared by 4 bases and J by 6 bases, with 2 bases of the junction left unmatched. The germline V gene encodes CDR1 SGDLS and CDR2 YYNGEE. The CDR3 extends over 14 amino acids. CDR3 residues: CASSQTSGSNEQFF. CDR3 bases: TGTGCCAGCAGCCAGACTAGCGGGAGCAATGAGCAGTTCTTC.

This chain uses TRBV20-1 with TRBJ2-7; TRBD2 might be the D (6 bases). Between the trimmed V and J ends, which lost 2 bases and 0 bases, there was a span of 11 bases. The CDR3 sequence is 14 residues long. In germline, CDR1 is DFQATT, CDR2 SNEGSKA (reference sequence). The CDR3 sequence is CSARNSGPSYEQYF. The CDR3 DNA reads TGCAGTGCTAGAAATAGCGGACCCTCCTACGAGCAGTACTTC.

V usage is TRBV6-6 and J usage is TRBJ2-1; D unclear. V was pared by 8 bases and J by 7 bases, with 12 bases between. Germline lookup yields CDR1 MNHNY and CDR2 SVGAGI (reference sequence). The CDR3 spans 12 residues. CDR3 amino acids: CASDNTMNEQFF. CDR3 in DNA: TGTGCCAGCGATAACACCATGAATGAGCAGTTCTTC.

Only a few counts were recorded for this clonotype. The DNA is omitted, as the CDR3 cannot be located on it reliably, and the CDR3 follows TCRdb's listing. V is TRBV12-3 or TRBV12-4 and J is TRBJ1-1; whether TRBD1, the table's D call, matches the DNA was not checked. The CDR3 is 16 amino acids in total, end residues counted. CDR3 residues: CASSFGPGTLNTEAFF.

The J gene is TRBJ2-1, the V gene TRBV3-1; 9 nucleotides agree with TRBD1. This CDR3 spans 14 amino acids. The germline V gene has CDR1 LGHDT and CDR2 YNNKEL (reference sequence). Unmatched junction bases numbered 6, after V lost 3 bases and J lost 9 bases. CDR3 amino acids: CASSQGQGIGEQFF. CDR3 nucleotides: TGTGCCAGCAGCCAGGGACAGGGAATTGGTGAGCAGTTCTTC.

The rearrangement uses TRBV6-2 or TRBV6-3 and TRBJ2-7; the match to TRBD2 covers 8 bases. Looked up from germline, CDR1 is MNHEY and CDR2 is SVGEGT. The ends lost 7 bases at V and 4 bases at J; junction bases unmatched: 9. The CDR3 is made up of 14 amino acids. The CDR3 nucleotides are TGTGCCAGCACCTTCGGGGGGGCTGAATACGAGCAGTACTTC. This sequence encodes CASTFGGAEYEQYF.

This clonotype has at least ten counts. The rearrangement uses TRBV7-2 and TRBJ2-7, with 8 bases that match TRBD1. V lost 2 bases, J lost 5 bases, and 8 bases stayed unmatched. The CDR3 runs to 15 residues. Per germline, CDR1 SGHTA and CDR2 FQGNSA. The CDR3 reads CASSLMDRASNEQYF. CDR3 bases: TGTGCCAGCAGCTTAATGGACAGGGCGAGTAACGAGCAGTACTTC. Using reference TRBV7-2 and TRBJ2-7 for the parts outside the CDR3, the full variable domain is GAGVSQSPSNKVTEKGKDVELRCDPISGHTALYWYRQSLGQGLEFLIYFQGNSAPDKSGLPSDRFSAERTGGSVSTLTIQRTQQEDSAVYLCASSLMDRASNEQYFGPGTRLTVT.